A single sample is the source of the 8 T cell receptor beta chains below, sequenced in a study of response to subunit inactivated influenza vaccine. In TCRdb, the RT-PCR reads were re-called with MiXCR into one record per CDR3 protein. Among more than 700,000 distinct CDR3 sequences listed, around 20% were seen once. The sample in question was PBMCs from blood, obtained more than 4 days after vaccination. These receptors originate from a man between 50 and 59 years old who received an inactivated influenza vaccine.

This clonotype has a handful of counts. The chain joins TRBV4-3 to TRBJ1-2; possible D gene TRBD1, 5 bases. This CDR3 has 14 amino acids. Germline V gives CDR1 LGHNA, CDR2 YSLEER. Trimming pared 5 bases from V and 0 bases from J, leaving 10 bases between. The CDR3 is CASSVAGTNYGYTF. Written as DNA, the CDR3 is TGCGCCAGCAGCGTGGCAGGGACTAACTATGGCTACACCTTC.

This chain connects TRBV2 to TRBJ2-1, with 10 positions matching TRBD2. Germline V gene lookup returns CDR1 SNHLY and CDR2 FYNNEI. The V segment lost 7 bases and the J segment 9 bases; nucleotides outside the gene matches: 9. This CDR3 is 14 amino acids long. The CDR3 spells CASKGSGGAFEQFF. The CDR3 DNA follows: TGTGCCAGCAAGGGGAGCGGGGGGGCGTTTGAGCAGTTCTTC.

This clonotype came up a few times. The gene calls are TRBV6-1 and TRBJ1-1; possibly TRBD1 for D (5 bases). Germline V gene sequence: CDR1 MNHNS, CDR2 SASEGT. The V and J ends lost 0 bases and 4 bases respectively, with 15 bases between them. The CDR3 extends over 16 amino acids. CDR3 DNA sequence: TGTGCCAGCAGTGAAGCCTCAAGTTCGGGGGGCACTGAAGCTTTCTTT. As protein: CASSEASSSGGTEAFF.

This clonotype was counted only a few times. The rearrangement uses TRBV7-2 and TRBJ2-1, with 11 bases lining up with TRBD2. V shed 8 bases and J 13 bases; nucleotides not matched to a gene: 10. The CDR3 extends over 13 amino acids. Per the germline V gene, CDR1 is SGHTA and CDR2 is FQGNSA. CDR3 in amino acids: CASDRGLAASQFF. The CDR3 bases are TGTGCCAGCGATCGGGGACTAGCGGCCTCCCAGTTCTTC.

The chain couples TRBV27 to TRBJ1-2; weak D call: TRBD1 (5 bases). V shed 3 bases and J shed 7 bases, with 15 bases lying between them. The CDR3 totals 14 residues. The germline V gene has CDR1 MNHEY and CDR2 SMNVEV (reference sequence). CDR3 coding DNA: TGTGCCAGCAGTTTCGCACTTGGGGGTGCTGGCTACACCTTC. Its protein product is CASSFALGGAGYTF.

V is TRBV28 and J is TRBJ2-7, with 9 bases fitting TRBD1. V lost 1 base, J lost 1 base, and 5 bases stayed unmatched. This CDR3 region has 16 residues. Germline CDR1 MDHEN, CDR2 SYDVKM. This CDR3 reads CASSLSLTGGSYEQYF. Here the CDR3 DNA reads TGTGCCAGCAGTTTATCGCTGACAGGGGGATCCTACGAGCAGTACTTC.

This clonotype was seen only a few times. This chain joins TRBV18 and TRBJ1-5; TRBD1 aligns across 12 bases. CDR1 and CDR2 (germline): KGHSH, LQKENI. J lost 6 bases, V lost 3 bases, and 3 bases had no gene match. The CDR3 covers 15 residues. The CDR3 DNA reads as TGTGCCAGCTCACCTGGGACAGGGGGCTCTCAGCCCCAGCATTTT. It specifies CASSPGTGGSQPQHF.

This clonotype was picked up many times. This sequence joins TRBV5-1 and TRBJ1-4; 8 bases fit TRBD1. Losses at the gene ends were 2 bases for V and 0 bases for J; bases not matched to a gene: 0. Germline V gene sequence: CDR1 SGHRS, CDR2 YFSETQ. The CDR3 covers 15 residues. CDR3 bases: TGCGCCAGCAGCTTACAGGGGGCAACTAATGAAAAACTGTTTTTT. Its protein is CASSLQGATNEKLFF.